The next 13 T cell receptor beta chains were all read from a single sample in a study of cytomegalovirus exposure and HLA in healthy donors. Vbeta (60) and Jbeta (13) primers were used in the PCR. Method: immunoSEQ multiplex PCR; TCRdb's copy keeps in-frame clones and lacks some. The data contain about 210,000 clones, approximately 80% of them seen just once; the ten biggest clones take up about 10%. Sequences were obtained from PBMCs. These receptors all come from a woman aged 45 to 65 in good health and CMV-seropositive.

The V and J genes are TRBV12-1 and TRBJ2-7; the table's TRBD1 call for D was not verified on the DNA. TRBV12-1 is assigned pseudogene status. The CDR3 is 18 amino acids. The CDR3 loop is CASSFGGQGTTDTYEQYF. The CDR3 region has the DNA TGTGCCAGCAGCTTTGGTGGCCAGGGGACGACAGATACCTACGAGCAGTACTTC.

This clone turned up a few times. The chain is built from TRBV4-3 and TRBJ1-1, with TRBD1 as a possible D gene (6 bases). The length of the CDR3 is 14 residues. V lost 5 bases to trimming and J lost 1 base, with 11 bases between them. The germline V gene encodes CDR1 LGHNA and CDR2 YSLEER. The CDR3 DNA reads as TGCGCCAGCAGCTATCAGGGGCCGAACACTGAAGCTTTCTTT. Its translation is CASSYQGPNTEAFF.

The rearrangement uses TRBV18 and TRBJ2-7; 7 positions match TRBD1. CDR3 size: 14 residues. The germline CDR1 and CDR2 sequences are KGHSH and LQKENI. V was clipped by 2 bases and J by 6 bases; unmatched bases: 7. The DNA of the CDR3 is TGTGCCAGCTCACCATCAACAGGGGTCGGCGAGCAGTACTTC. Encoded protein: CASSPSTGVGEQYF. Complete variable domain (other parts from reference TRBV18 and TRBJ2-7): NAGVMQNPRHLVRRRGQEARLRCSPMKGHSHVYWYRQLPEEGLKFMVYLQKENIIDESGMPKERFSAEFPKEGPSILRIQQVVRGDSAAYFCASSPSTGVGEQYFGPGTRLTVT.

The V gene is TRBV6-4, the J gene TRBJ2-7, with 9 bases identical to TRBD1. The CDR3 contains 15 residues. The J segment lost 4 bases and the V segment lost 9 bases, leaving 13 bases of the junction unmatched. CDR1 and CDR2 from the germline V gene are MRHNA and SNTAGT. In DNA, the CDR3 is TGTGCCAGGGAAGACTCCGGGACAGGGCTGTACGAGCAGTACTTC. This encodes CAREDSGTGLYEQYF.

The CDR3 region has the DNA TGCGCCAGCAGCCTAGATATCCGTCCTAATGAAAAACTGTTTTTT. Its translation: CASSLDIRPNEKLFF. The chain carries TRBV4-3 and TRBJ1-4; D remains unclear. CDR3 size: 15 residues. Trimming took off 4 bases at V and 3 bases at J, with 12 bases between the two ends. From germline, CDR1 is LGHNA and CDR2 YSLEER.

The chain couples TRBV5-1 to TRBJ2-3; 8 positions match TRBD1. The germline CDR1 and CDR2 sequences are SGHRS and YFSETQ. This CDR3 is 16 amino acids long. The junction had 11 bases not matched to a gene; V was cut back by 6 bases and J by 2 bases. The CDR3 spells CASKGRAGGYTDTQYF. CDR3 DNA: TGCGCCAGCAAAGGTAGAGCAGGGGGCTACACAGATACGCAGTATTTT.

The chain is built from TRBV7-2 and TRBJ2-5, with 7 bases identical to TRBD2. The CDR3 is made up of 13 amino acids. Germline loops: CDR1 SGHTA, CDR2 FQGNSA. V dropped 3 bases and J dropped 11; count of bases not matched to a gene: 9. The CDR3 coding sequence is TGTGCCAGCAGCTTGGGCGGGTCGCGGGAGCAGTACTTC. Translating it yields CASSLGGSREQYF.

The gene calls are TRBV4-2 and TRBJ2-1; 7 bases map to TRBD1. Unmatched junction bases numbered 7, after V lost 4 bases and J lost 7 bases. This CDR3 has 14 residues. CDR1 is LGHNA, CDR2 YNFKEQ, per germline. CDR3 amino acids: CASSPGQVGNEQFF. The CDR3 DNA follows: TGTGCCAGCAGCCCCGGACAGGTGGGAAATGAGCAGTTCTTC.

V gene TRBV28 combines with J gene TRBJ1-6, with D possibly being TRBD1 (5 bases). Looked up from germline, CDR1 is MDHEN and CDR2 is SYDVKM. Trimming took off 3 bases at V and 7 bases at J, with 10 bases between the two ends. The CDR3 is 14 amino acids. The CDR3 coding sequence is TGTGCCAGCAGTTTTGGCAGGGTCAATTCACCCCTCCACTTT. Its protein is CASSFGRVNSPLHF.

V is TRBV6-5 and J is TRBJ2-7, with D possibly being TRBD1 (5 bases). Germline V lookup: CDR1 MNHEY, CDR2 SVGAGI. This CDR3 is built from 13 residues. Trimming removed 6 bases at V and 1 base at J, with 10 bases between. This CDR3 reads CASRDPGSYEQYF. CDR3 coding DNA: TGTGCCAGCAGGGATCCAGGGTCCTACGAGCAGTACTTC.

The chain combines TRBV14 with TRBJ1-1; tentative D call: TRBD1 (6 bases). This CDR3 contains 19 residues. Trimming cost V 1 base and J 0 bases, with 21 bases left between them. Germline V lookup: CDR1 SGHDN, CDR2 FVKESK. The CDR3 DNA is TGTGCCAGCAGCCAAGGATTGGGCAGGGGATATTCGCTGAACACTGAAGCTTTCTTT. This codes for CASSQGLGRGYSLNTEAFF.

The rearrangement joins TRBV29-1 to TRBJ2-5; 8 bases are a match to TRBD1. The germline CDR1 and CDR2 sequences are SQVTM and ANQGSEA. Losses at the gene ends were 1 base for V and 0 bases for J; bases not matched to a gene: 7. CDR3 length: 16 residues. The CDR3 bases are TGCAGCGTTGAAGTACTCGGGACAGGATACCAAGAGACCCAGTACTTC. Its protein is CSVEVLGTGYQETQYF.

This rearrangement joins TRBV9 to TRBJ1-1, with D unresolved. The V gene's germline CDR1 is SGDLS and CDR2 YYNGEE. The CDR3 loop spans 13 amino acids. V gave up 4 bases and J gave up 5 bases, with 12 bases separating them. CDR3 region: CASSFGGFTEAFF. The DNA for the CDR3 is TGTGCCAGCAGCTTTGGCGGGTTTACTGAAGCTTTCTTT.